This T cell receptor (beta chain) was identified in a study of cytotoxic CD8 clonotypes in ibrutinib-treated CLL. Study at large: After median around 70 months, about 14 stayed in remission, about 12 progressed; responses around 24 partial, 2 complete. Sequencing produced an average of roughly 280,000 productive templates and tens of thousands of productive rearrangements per sample. Following a median roughly 12 months of treatment, with a range of 6 to 36, response samples were taken. Study-wide points: Clonality climbed at ibrutinib response, then dropped toward baseline at progression.

Comment on this clone: Its antigen is unidentified.

The germline V gene has CDR1 LGHNA and CDR2 YSLEER. CDR3 size: 17 residues. With 0 bases clipped from V and 0 bases from J, the junction kept 6 bases outside the gene matches. TCRdb's copy holds only in-frame clones and misses some; the assay was immunoSEQ multiplex PCR. The sample yields about 200,000 clones, around 72% seen once. The source is a human donor with chronic lymphocytic leukemia. The V gene is TRBV4-3, the J gene TRBJ1-1, with 8 bases fitting TRBD1. The starting material was PBMCs, obtained after 24 months of ibrutinib treatment. In DNA form, the CDR3 reads TGCGCCAGCAGCCAAGAGGCGACAGGGGTCGTGAACACTGAAGCTTTCTTT. It encodes CASSQEATGVVNTEAFF.